Following are 5 T cell receptor beta chains from one sample sequenced in a study of metastatic and nonmetastatic thyroid tumors. TCRdb re-called the PCR reads via MiXCR. The table records about 15,000 clones, approximately 32% of them present only once. No treatment had been given to any patient before thyroid surgery. Sequenced input: tumor tissue. The receptors derive from a female donor with papillary thyroid cancer or a benign thyroid nodule (not recorded which). Some clones in this sample may be carry-over from other donors' samples.

This sequence joins TRBV27 and TRBJ1-1; TRBD1 might be the D (6 bases). Germline V gene sequence: CDR1 MNHEY, CDR2 SMNVEV (reference sequence). The CDR3 is 13 amino acids. V was clipped by 11 bases and J by 0 bases, with 13 bases between them. Here the CDR3 DNA reads TGTGCCGTCCGGGACAACATGAACACTGAAGCTTTCTTT. Translation: CAVRDNMNTEAFF.

This clone was counted a single time. V usage is TRBV30 and J usage is TRBJ2-5; 8 bases fit TRBD2. The end of the DNA is better explained by TRBJ2-1, so the J call may be wrong. The CDR3 consists of 13 residues. CDR1 is GTSNPN, CDR2 SVGIG, per germline (reference sequence). CDR3 region: CALCVSGSDEQFF. Here the CDR3 DNA reads TGTGCCTTGTGCGTCAGCGGGAGTGATGAGCAGTTCTTC.

The genes are TRBV5-5 and TRBJ2-2, with D possibly matching TRBD1 (5 bases). CDR3 length equals 14 residues. Trimming took 2 bases from V and 7 from J, leaving 12 bases between them. Germline V gene data show CDR1 as SGHKS and CDR2 as YYEKEE (reference sequence). The CDR3: CASSFGHGSGELFF. The CDR3 bases are TGTGCCAGCAGCTTTGGACACGGAAGCGGGGAGCTGTTTTTT. Complete variable domain (other parts from reference TRBV5-5 and TRBJ2-2): DAGVTQSPTHLIKTRGQQVTLRCSPISGHKSVSWYQQVLGQGPQFIFQYYEKEERGRGNFPDRFSARQFPNYSSELNVNALLLGDSALYLCASSFGHGSGELFFGEGSRLTVL.

This clone was recorded a few times. In nucleotides, the CDR3 is TGTGCCAGCAGCCCTTTATCGGGAGCCGCCGGGTATACGCAGTATTTT. Its protein product is CASSPLSGAAGYTQYF. This chain links TRBV7-8 with TRBJ2-3; D may be TRBD2 (6 bases). The CDR3 is made up of 16 amino acids. Deletions cut 5 bases from V and 7 bases from J, with 22 bases between. Germline loops: CDR1 SGHVS, CDR2 FQNEAQ.

The J gene is TRBJ2-2, the V gene TRBV20-1, with a tentative D call TRBD2 (5 bases). Trimming stripped 0 bases from V and 5 bases from J, with 16 bases between. The CDR3 runs 16 residues. Germline-derived CDR1 and CDR2 are DFQATT and SNEGSKA (reference sequence). The CDR3 region is CSARDPRTRGTGELFF. CDR3 bases: TGCAGTGCTAGAGATCCTCGGACTCGAGGAACCGGGGAGCTGTTTTTT.